Sequencing of this TCR beta chain was carried out in a study of tumor-infiltrating lymphocytes in primary liver carcinoma. The investigators made TCR beta cDNA from 400 to 500 ng total RNA, using a constant-region primer. Researchers made the TCR beta libraries by running three nested multiplex PCR rounds with slightly modified ARM-PCR. The opening two PCR rounds, approximately 10 cycles each, paired TRBV1-TRBV30 forward primers with a C-beta reverse primer. TCRdb processed the multiplex PCR reads anew with MiXCR; each CDR3 protein has one entry. Among more than 30,000 distinct CDR3 sequences, around 80% were seen once, and the ten largest hold 35% to 45%. The CDR3 spans 14 residues. Germline V gene sequence: CDR1 SGHTA, CDR2 FQGNSA. V was shortened by 3 bases and J by 5 bases, with 14 bases between the two germline ends. Investigators took RNA and DNA out together from 20-30 mg of unsorted bulk tissue.

This receptor was identified in a man in his forties with primary liver carcinoma and hepatitis B virus infection. The chain combines TRBV7-2 with TRBJ2-7; a weak D match, TRBD2 (6 bases). The sample consisted of tumor-adjacent normal liver tissue. The DNA for the CDR3 is TGTGCCAGCAGCTTTAGGAACTGGAGGGACGAGCAGTACTTC. Translated: CASSFRNWRDEQYF.